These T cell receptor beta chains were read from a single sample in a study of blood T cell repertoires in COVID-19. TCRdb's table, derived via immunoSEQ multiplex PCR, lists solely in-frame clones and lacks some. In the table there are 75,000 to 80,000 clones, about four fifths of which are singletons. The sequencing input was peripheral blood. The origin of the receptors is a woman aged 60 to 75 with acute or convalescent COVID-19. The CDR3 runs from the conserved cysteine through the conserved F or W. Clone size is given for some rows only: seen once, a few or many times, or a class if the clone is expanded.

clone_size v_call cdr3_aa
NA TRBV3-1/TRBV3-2 CASSHSSGREEYF
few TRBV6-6 CASSPRDRDYGYTF
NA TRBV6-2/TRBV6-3 CASSYRDRGTDTQYF
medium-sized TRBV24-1 CATSDRSLDSPLGDTQYF
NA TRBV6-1 CASRRTGGYNSPLHF
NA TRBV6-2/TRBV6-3 CASSYSWGEPNTEAFF
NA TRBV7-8 CASSKLAGFEDTQYF
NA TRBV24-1 CATSDKGTRSGANVLTF
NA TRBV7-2 CASSFRGYNEQFF
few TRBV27 CASSAGGGYTF
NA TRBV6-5 CASSYVVGAGYGYTF